Each of the 9 T cell receptor beta chains below was sequenced from the same sample in a study of cytomegalovirus exposure and HLA in healthy donors. The study ran its PCR with 60 Vbeta and 13 Jbeta primers. TCRdb's copy holds only in-frame clones and misses some; the assay was immunoSEQ multiplex PCR. The data contain about 99,000 clones, approximately 78% of them singletons. The sequenced material came from PBMCs. These receptor sequences come from a woman between 40 and 50 years old in good health and CMV-seronegative.

The chain uses TRBV19 and TRBJ1-3; D is unresolved. Deletions cut 3 bases from V and 3 bases from J, with 12 bases between. There are 15 residues in the CDR3. CDR1 is LNHDA and CDR2 is SQIVND in the germline V gene (reference sequence). The CDR3 DNA sequence: TGTGCCAGTAGTATCTCCCGCGCTCGTGGAAACACCATATATTTT. As protein: CASSISRARGNTIYF.

The CDR3 bases are TGTGCCAGCAGCCCGGCGGGGTCGGTCCGAAACGAGCAGTACTTC. Residues: CASSPAGSVRNEQYF. The V call is TRBV7-9, the J call TRBJ2-7, with a tentative D call TRBD2 (6 bases). This CDR3 has 15 amino acids. Germline assignment: CDR1 SEHNR and CDR2 FQNEAQ (reference sequence). The germline V and J ends were trimmed by 5 bases and 5 bases, with 19 bases remaining between them. Full variable domain (rest looked up from reference TRBV7-9 and TRBJ2-7): DTGVSQNPRHKITKRGQNVTFRCDPISEHNRLYWYRQTLGQGPEFLTYFQNEAQLEKSRLLSDRFSAERPKGSFSTLEIQRTEQGDSAMYLCASSPAGSVRNEQYFGPGTRLTVT.

The rearrangement joins TRBV7-2 to TRBJ1-5; 9 nucleotides line up with TRBD1. V gave up 5 bases and J gave up 2 bases; unmatched junction bases: 7. The CDR3 contains 16 residues. Germline CDR1 and CDR2: SGHTA and FQGNSA. CDR3 amino acids: CASSQNRGQGNQPQHF. CDR3 DNA sequence: TGTGCCAGCAGCCAGAACAGGGGGCAAGGCAATCAGCCCCAGCATTTT.

This clone has just a few counts. The CDR3 sequence: CASSQGGRAGNWSPLHF. DNA of the CDR3: TGCGCCAGCAGCCAAGGCGGCAGGGCGGGGAATTGGTCACCCCTCCACTTT. V and J are TRBV4-1 and TRBJ1-6; a possible D gene is TRBD1 (5 bases). Germline CDR1 MGHRA, CDR2 YSYEKL. The CDR3 is 17 amino acids. V was clipped by 1 base and J by 10 bases, with 20 bases between them.

CDR3 in amino acids: CASSSNRGRAFEKLFF. The DNA of the CDR3 is TGTGCCAGCAGTAGTAACAGGGGGCGAGCTTTTGAAAAACTGTTTTTT. The V gene is TRBV7-9, the J gene TRBJ1-4, with 9 nucleotides matching TRBD1. V shed 6 bases, J shed 7 bases, and the junction held 12 bases outside the gene matches. This CDR3 contains 16 residues. Germline loops: CDR1 SEHNR, CDR2 FQNEAQ (reference sequence).

The gene calls are TRBV5-1 and TRBJ2-3; 12 bases line up with TRBD1. Germline assignment: CDR1 SGHRS and CDR2 YFSETQ. This CDR3 has 15 residues. V was clipped by 4 bases and J by 7 bases; unmatched bases: 7. CDR3 amino acids: CASSGGTGGMNTQYF. Written as DNA, the CDR3 is TGCGCCAGCAGCGGAGGGACAGGGGGCATGAATACGCAGTATTTT.

This clone was picked up one time. V and J are TRBV7-2 and TRBJ1-2; tentatively, D is TRBD1 (5 bases). The CDR3 runs to 13 residues. The germline V and J ends were trimmed by 5 bases and 3 bases, with 10 bases remaining between them. Per the germline V gene, CDR1 is SGHTA and CDR2 is FQGNSA. The CDR3 protein is CASSTGHDYGYTF. CDR3 in DNA: TGTGCCAGCAGCACTGGACACGACTATGGCTACACCTTC.

The chain couples TRBV5-4 to TRBJ2-7; 7 positions match TRBD2. The CDR3 is made up of 14 amino acids. Germline V gives CDR1 SGHNT, CDR2 YYREEE (reference sequence). Trimming took 4 bases from V and 2 from J; bases not matched to a gene: 6. For the CDR3, the DNA is TGTGCCAGCAGCGTACAAGCGGGACCCTACGAGCAGTACTTC. This encodes CASSVQAGPYEQYF. Full variable domain (outside the CDR3, taken from reference TRBV5-4 and TRBJ2-7): ETGVTQSPTHLIKTRGQQVTLRCSSQSGHNTVSWYQQALGQGPQFIFQYYREEENGRGNFPPRFSGLQFPNYSSELNVNALELDDSALYLCASSVQAGPYEQYFGPGTRLTVT.

The gene calls are TRBV19 and TRBJ2-6; tentative D call: TRBD1 (5 bases). V was trimmed by 4 bases and J by 5 bases, leaving 12 bases between them. This CDR3 spans 15 amino acids. CDR1 and CDR2 (germline): LNHDA, SQIVND (reference sequence). DNA for the CDR3: TGTGCCAGTAGTAATTTGGGGCTACGGGCCAACGTCCTGACTTTC. Its translation is CASSNLGLRANVLTF. The complete variable domain, with remaining parts taken from reference TRBV19 and TRBJ2-6, reads DGGITQSPKYLFRKEGQNVTLSCEQNLNHDAMYWYRQDPGQGLRLIYYSQIVNDFQKGDIAEGYSVSREKKESFPLTVTSAQKNPTAFYLCASSNLGLRANVLTFGAGSRLTVL.